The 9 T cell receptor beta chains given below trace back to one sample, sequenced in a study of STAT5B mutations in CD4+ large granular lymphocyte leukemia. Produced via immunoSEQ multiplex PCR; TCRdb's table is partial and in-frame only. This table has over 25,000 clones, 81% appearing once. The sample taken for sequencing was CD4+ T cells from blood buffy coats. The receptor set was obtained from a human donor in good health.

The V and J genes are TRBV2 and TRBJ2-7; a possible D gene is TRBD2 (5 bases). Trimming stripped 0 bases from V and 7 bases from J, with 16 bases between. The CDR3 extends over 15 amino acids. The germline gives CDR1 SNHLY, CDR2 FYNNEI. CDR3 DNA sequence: TGTGCCAGCAGTGAAGCCCCTCGGCTAGCCGAGGAGCAGTACTTC. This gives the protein CASSEAPRLAEEQYF.

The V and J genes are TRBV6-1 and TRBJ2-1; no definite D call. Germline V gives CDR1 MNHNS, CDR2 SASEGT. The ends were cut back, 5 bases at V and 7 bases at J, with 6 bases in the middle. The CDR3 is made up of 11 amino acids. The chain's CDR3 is CASSLVNEQFF. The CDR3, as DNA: TGTGCCAGCAGTTTGGTGAATGAGCAGTTCTTC.

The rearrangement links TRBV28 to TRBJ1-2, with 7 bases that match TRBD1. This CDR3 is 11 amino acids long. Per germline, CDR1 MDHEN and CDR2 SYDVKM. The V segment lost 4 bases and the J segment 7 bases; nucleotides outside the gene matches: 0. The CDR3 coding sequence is TGTGCCAGCAGTTACAGGGGTGGCTACACCTTC. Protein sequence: CASSYRGGYTF.

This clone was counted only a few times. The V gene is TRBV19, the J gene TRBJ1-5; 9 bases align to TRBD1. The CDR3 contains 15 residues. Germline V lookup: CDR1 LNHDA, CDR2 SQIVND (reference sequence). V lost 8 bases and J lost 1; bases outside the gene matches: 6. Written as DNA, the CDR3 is TGTGCCAGTGACACCGGACAGGGGAGCAATCAGCCCCAGCATTTT. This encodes CASDTGQGSNQPQHF.

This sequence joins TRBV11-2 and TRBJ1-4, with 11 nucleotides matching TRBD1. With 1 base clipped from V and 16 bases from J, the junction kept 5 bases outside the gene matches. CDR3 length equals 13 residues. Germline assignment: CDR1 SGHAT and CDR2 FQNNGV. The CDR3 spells CASSLASGTGGFF. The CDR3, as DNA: TGTGCCAGCAGCTTAGCCTCCGGGACAGGGGGGTTTTTT.

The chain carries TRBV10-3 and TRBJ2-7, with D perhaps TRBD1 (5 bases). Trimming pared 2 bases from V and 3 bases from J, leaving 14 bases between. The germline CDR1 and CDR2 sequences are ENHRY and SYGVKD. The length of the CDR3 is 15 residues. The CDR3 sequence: CAISEGSGIGYEQYF. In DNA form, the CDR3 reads TGTGCCATCAGTGAGGGATCAGGGATAGGCTACGAGCAGTACTTC.

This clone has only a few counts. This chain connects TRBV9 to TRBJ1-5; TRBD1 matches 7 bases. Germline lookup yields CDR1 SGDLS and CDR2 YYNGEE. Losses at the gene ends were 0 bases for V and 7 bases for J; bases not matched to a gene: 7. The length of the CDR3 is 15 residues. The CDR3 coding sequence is TGTGCCAGCAGCGTAGGTGGGGACAGTCGGCAGCCCCAGCATTTT. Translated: CASSVGGDSRQPQHF.

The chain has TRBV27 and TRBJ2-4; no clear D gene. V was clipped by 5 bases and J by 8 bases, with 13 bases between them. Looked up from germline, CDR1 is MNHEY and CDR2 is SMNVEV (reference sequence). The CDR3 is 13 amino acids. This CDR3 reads CASSTLQNYIQYF. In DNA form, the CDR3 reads TGTGCCAGCAGTACTCTTCAAAATTACATTCAGTACTTC.

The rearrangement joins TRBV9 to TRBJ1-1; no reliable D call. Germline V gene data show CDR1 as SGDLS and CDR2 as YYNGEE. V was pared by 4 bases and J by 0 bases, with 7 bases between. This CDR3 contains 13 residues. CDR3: CASSITLNTEAFF. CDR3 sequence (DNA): TGTGCCAGCAGCATCACCTTGAACACTGAAGCTTTCTTT.